A single T cell receptor (beta chain) is shown here with its context. PCR amplification relied on 60 Vbeta primers (plus 13 Jbeta primers). Sequencing was performed with immunoSEQ multiplex PCR; in TCRdb, only in-frame clones are kept and a portion is missing. The sample shows 150,000 to 200,000 clones, roughly 80% of them seen only once. The sample is drawn from a study of cytomegalovirus exposure and HLA in healthy donors. The CDR3 totals 12 residues. From germline, CDR1 is SGHRS and CDR2 YFSETQ. Trimming stripped 6 bases from V and 10 bases from J, with 14 bases between. This clonotype was sampled from a man aged 35 to 55 in good health and CMV-seronegative. The chain uses TRBV5-1 and TRBJ2-1, with no clear D. Sample: PBMCs. The CDR3 sequence: CASKDGPYEQFF. The CDR3 DNA is TGCGCCAGCAAGGATGGGCCCTACGAGCAGTTCTTC. Based on the CDR3 plus reference TRBV5-1 and TRBJ2-1, the full variable domain is KAGVTQTPRYLIKTRGQQVTLSCSPISGHRSVSWYQQTPGQGLQFLFEYFSETQRNKGNFPGRFSGRQFSNSRSEMNVSTLELGDSALYLCASKDGPYEQFFGPGTRLTVL.